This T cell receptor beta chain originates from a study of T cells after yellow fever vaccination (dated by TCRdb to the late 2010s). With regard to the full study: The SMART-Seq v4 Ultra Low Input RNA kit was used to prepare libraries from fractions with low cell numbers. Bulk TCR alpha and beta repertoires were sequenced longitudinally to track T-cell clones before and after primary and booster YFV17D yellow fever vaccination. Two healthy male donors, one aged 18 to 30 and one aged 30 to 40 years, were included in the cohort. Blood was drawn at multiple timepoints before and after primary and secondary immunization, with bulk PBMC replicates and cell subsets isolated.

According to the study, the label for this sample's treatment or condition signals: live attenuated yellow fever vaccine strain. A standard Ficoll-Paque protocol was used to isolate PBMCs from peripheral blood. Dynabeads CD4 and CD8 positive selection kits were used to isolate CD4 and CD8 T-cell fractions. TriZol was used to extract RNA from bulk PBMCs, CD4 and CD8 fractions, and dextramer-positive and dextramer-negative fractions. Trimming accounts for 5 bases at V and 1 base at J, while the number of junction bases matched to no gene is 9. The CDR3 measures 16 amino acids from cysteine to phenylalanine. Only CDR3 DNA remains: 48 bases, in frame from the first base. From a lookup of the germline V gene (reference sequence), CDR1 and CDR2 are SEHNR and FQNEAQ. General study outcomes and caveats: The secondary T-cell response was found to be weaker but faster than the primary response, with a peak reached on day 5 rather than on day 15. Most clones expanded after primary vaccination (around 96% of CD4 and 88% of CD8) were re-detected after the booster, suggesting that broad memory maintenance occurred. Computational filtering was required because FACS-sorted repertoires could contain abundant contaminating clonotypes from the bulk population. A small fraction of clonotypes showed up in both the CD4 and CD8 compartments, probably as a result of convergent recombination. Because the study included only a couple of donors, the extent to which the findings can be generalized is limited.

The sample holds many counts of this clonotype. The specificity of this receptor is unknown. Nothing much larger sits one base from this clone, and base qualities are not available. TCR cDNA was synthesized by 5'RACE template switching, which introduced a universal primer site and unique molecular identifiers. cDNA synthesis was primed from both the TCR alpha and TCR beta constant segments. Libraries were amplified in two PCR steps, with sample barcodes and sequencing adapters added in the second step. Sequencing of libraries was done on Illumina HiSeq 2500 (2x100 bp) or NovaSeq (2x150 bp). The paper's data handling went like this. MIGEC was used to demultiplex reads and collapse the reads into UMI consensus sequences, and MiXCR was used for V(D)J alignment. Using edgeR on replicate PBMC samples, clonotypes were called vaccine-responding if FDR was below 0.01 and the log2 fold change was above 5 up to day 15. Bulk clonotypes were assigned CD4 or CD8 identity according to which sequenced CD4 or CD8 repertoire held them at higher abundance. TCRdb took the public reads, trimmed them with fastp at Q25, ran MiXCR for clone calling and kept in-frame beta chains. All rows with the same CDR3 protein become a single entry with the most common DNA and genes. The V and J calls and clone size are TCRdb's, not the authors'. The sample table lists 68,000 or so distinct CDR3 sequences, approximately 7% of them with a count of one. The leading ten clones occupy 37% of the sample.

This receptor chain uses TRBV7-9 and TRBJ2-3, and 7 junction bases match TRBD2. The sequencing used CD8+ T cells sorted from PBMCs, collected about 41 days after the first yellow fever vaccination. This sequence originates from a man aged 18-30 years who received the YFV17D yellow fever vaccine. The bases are TGTGCCAGCAGCCCCGCTAGTGGGGGGGGCACAGATACGCAGTATTTT. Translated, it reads CASSPASGGGTDTQYF.